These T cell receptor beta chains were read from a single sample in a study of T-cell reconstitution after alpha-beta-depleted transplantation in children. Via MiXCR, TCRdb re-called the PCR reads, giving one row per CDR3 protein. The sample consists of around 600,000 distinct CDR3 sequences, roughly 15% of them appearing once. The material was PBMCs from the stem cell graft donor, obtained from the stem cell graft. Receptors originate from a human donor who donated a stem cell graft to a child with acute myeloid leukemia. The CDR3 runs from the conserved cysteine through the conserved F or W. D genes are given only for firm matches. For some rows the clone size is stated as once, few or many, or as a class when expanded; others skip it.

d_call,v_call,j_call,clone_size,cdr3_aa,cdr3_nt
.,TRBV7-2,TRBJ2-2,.,CASSLAGIAGELFF,TGTGCCAGCAGCTTAGCAGGGATTGCCGGGGAGCTGTTTTTT
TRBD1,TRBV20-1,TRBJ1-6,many,CSARGTGDGSPLHF,TGCAGTGCTAGAGGGACAGGGGACGGCTCACCCCTCCACTTT
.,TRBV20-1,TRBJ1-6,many,CSARGTGPNNSPLHF,TGCAGTGCTAGAGGAACGGGACCCAATAATTCACCCCTCCACTTT
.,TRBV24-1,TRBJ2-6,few,CATSDPTVSGANVLTF,TGTGCCACCAGTGATCCAACCGTCTCTGGGGCCAACGTCCTGACTTTC
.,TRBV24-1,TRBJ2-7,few,CATSDVRNGFEQYF,TGTGCCACCAGTGATGTCCGTAATGGCTTCGAGCAGTACTTC
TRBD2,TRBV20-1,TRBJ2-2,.,CSLAGGANTGELFF,TGCAGTTTAGCGGGGGGCGCGAACACCGGGGAGCTGTTTTTT
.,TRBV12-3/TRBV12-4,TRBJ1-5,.,CASSPGTGRNQPQHF,TGTGCCAGCAGTCCCGGGACGGGACGTAATCAGCCCCAGCATTTT
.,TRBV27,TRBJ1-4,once,CASSSKAWSEKLFF,TGTGCCAGCAGTTCCAAGGCGTGGAGTGAAAAACTGTTTTTT
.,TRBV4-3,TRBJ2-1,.,CASSQERELDTYNEQFF,TGCGCCAGCAGCCAAGAACGGGAACTAGACACCTACAATGAGCAGTTCTTC
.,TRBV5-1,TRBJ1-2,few,CASSLDGIWGYTF,TGCGCCAGCAGCTTGGACGGCATATGGGGCTACACCTTC
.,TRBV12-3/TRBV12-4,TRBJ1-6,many,CASSSRQGRSPLHF,TGTGCCAGCAGTTCAAGGCAGGGCCGGTCACCCCTCCACTTT
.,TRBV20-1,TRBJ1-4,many,CSAIYRDEKLFF,TGCAGTGCTATCTACAGAGATGAAAAACTGTTTTTT
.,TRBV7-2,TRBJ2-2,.,CASSLVWAGELFF,TGTGCCAGCAGCTTAGTGTGGGCCGGGGAGCTGTTTTTT
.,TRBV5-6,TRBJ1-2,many,CASSLEGRQGYTF,TGTGCCAGCAGCTTGGAAGGACGACAAGGCTACACCTTC
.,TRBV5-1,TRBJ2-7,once,CASSPAPGSTYEQYF,TGCGCCAGCAGCCCAGCCCCGGGATCCACCTACGAGCAGTACTTC
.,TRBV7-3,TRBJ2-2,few,CASSPYGPDTGELFF,TGTGCCAGCAGCCCGTACGGGCCTGACACCGGGGAGCTGTTTTTT
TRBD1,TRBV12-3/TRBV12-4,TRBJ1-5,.,CASSRQGAFNQPQHF,TGTGCCAGCAGTAGACAGGGGGCCTTCAATCAGCCCCAGCATTTT
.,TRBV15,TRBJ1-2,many,CATSPRAGDYGYTF,TGTGCCACCAGCCCCCGGGCAGGGGACTATGGCTACACCTTC
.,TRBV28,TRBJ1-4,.,CASSLNGAGINEKLFF,TGTGCCAGCAGTTTGAATGGGGCAGGCATTAATGAAAAACTGTTTTTT
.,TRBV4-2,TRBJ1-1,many,CASSQGGEGEHTEAFF,TGTGCCAGCAGCCAAGGGGGGGAGGGTGAGCACACTGAAGCTTTCTTT
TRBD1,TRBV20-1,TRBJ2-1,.,CSARDFRDRDYNEQFF,TGCAGTGCTAGAGATTTTAGGGACAGGGACTACAATGAGCAGTTCTTC
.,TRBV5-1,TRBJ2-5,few,CASSLVDRKTQYF,TGCGCCAGCAGCTTGGTGGACAGAAAGACCCAGTACTTC
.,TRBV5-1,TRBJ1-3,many,CASSLVGDTIYF,TGCGCCAGCAGCTTGGTAGGGGACACCATATATTTT
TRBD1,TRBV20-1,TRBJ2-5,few,CSARWTGEISSLYQETQYF,TGCAGTGCTAGATGGACAGGAGAAATCTCAAGTTTGTACCAAGAGACCCAGTACTTC
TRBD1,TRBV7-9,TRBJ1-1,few,CASSRDRDDAFF,TGTGCCAGCAGCCGGGACAGGGATGACGCTTTCTTT
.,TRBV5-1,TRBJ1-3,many,CASSTDGYSGNTIYF,TGCGCCAGCAGCACGGACGGATACTCTGGAAACACCATATATTTT
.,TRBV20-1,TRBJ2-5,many,CSARDFQETQYF,TGCAGTGCTAGAGACTTCCAAGAGACCCAGTACTTC
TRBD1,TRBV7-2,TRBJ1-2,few,CASSLVEGAPNYGYTF,TGTGCCAGCAGCTTAGTGGAGGGGGCACCTAACTATGGCTACACCTTC
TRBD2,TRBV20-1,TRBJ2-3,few,CSIRTSGGASLSDTQYF,TGCAGCATTAGGACTAGCGGGGGGGCCAGTCTTTCAGATACGCAGTATTTT
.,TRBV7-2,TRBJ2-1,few,CASSSRVNSYNEQFF,TGTGCCAGCAGCTCCAGGGTTAACTCCTACAATGAGCAGTTCTTC
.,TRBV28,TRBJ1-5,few,CASSSPRQDGRNQPQHF,TGTGCCAGCAGTTCTCCACGTCAGGACGGGCGAAATCAGCCCCAGCATTTT